This passage covers 19 T cell receptor beta chains from one sample sequenced in a study of PD-1 blockade in classical Hodgkin lymphoma. The repertoire was sequenced with immunoSEQ multiplex PCR; TCRdb's copy has only in-frame clones and lacks some. This table has about 39,000 clones, more than 65% appearing once. Each of the patients experienced relapse following autologous stem cell transplantation, and their brentuximab vedotin exposure differed. The sequences come from peripheral blood mononuclear cells (PBMCs), collected before the second cycle of nivolumab. The receptor set was obtained from a human donor with classical Hodgkin lymphoma.

In its sample, this clone was seen once. V is TRBV10-3 and J is TRBJ2-7; no clear D gene. The CDR3 runs 11 residues. CDR1 and CDR2 from the germline V gene are ENHRY and SYGVKD. V was cut by 3 bases and J by 4 bases, with 4 bases left in between. The CDR3 nucleotides are TGTGCCATCAGTGAATTGTACGAGCAGTACTTC. It codes for CAISELYEQYF.

V is TRBV6-5 and J is TRBJ1-2; possible D gene TRBD1, 6 bases. This CDR3 is 13 amino acids long. CDR1 is MNHEY, CDR2 SVGAGI, per germline. V was trimmed by 2 bases and J by 5 bases, leaving 9 bases between them. As DNA, the CDR3 is TGTGCCAGCAGTTACAGAGGGGGGTATGGCTACACCTTC. Protein sequence: CASSYRGGYGYTF.

The V and J genes are TRBV29-1 and TRBJ2-2; D is unresolved. The CDR3 covers 15 residues. The V end was cut by 7 bases, the J end by 5 bases, with 20 bases between. Germline values: CDR1 SQVTM, CDR2 ANQGSEA. CDR3 loop: CSAKALGSPTGELFF. CDR3 nucleotide sequence: TGCAGCGCCAAAGCTTTGGGGTCCCCAACCGGGGAGCTGTTTTTT.

This clone was counted only a few times. This chain connects TRBV6-5 to TRBJ1-2, with D tentatively TRBD1 (6 bases). Trimming removed 6 bases at V and 4 bases at J, with 12 bases between. The CDR3 covers 13 residues. Germline CDR1 is MNHEY and CDR2 is SVGAGI. DNA of the CDR3: TGTGCCAGCAGAGAACAGGGTTCCTATGGCTACACCTTC. Translated: CASREQGSYGYTF.

The J gene is TRBJ1-3, the V gene TRBV5-1; D is uncertain. Trimming pared 4 bases from V and 0 bases from J, leaving 11 bases between. Germline values: CDR1 SGHRS, CDR2 YFSETQ. The CDR3 has 15 residues. In nucleotides, the CDR3 is TGCGCCAGCAGCACCAACGGAAACTCTGGAAACACCATATATTTT. It translates to CASSTNGNSGNTIYF. Full variable domain (remainder filled in from reference TRBV5-1 and TRBJ1-3): KAGVTQTPRYLIKTRGQQVTLSCSPISGHRSVSWYQQTPGQGLQFLFEYFSETQRNKGNFPGRFSGRQFSNSRSEMNVSTLELGDSALYLCASSTNGNSGNTIYFGEGSWLTVV.

The chain uses TRBV15 and TRBJ1-4, with a possible D match to TRBD1 (6 bases). The CDR3 totals 15 residues. V was trimmed by 5 bases and J by 6 bases, leaving 16 bases between them. CDR1 and CDR2 (germline): LNHNV, YYDKDF (reference sequence). DNA of the CDR3: TGTGCCACCAGCGGTTCGTTGGGACACTATGAAAAACTGTTTTTT. It specifies CATSGSLGHYEKLFF.

This clone has a handful of counts. The V call is TRBV5-4, the J call TRBJ2-3, with 12 positions matching TRBD2. There are 18 residues in the CDR3. CDR1 is SGHNT, CDR2 YYREEE, per germline (reference sequence). V gave up 3 bases and J gave up 0 bases; unmatched junction bases: 8. The CDR3 DNA reads as TGTGCCAGCAGCTATCTAGCGGGGGGGCGTCGGAGCACAGATACGCAGTATTTT. Amino acid sequence: CASSYLAGGRRSTDTQYF.

The genes are TRBV21-1 and TRBJ2-4; the table gives TRBD1 as D, unverified against the DNA. TRBV21-1 represents a pseudogene. This CDR3 has 18 residues. The DNA for the CDR3 is TGTGCCAGCAGAGACAGGGAGAGGGCGAACTTAGCCAAAAACATTCAGTACTTC. This gives the protein CASRDRERANLAKNIQYF.

This chain connects TRBV19 to TRBJ1-1; a weak D match, TRBD1 (5 bases). Per the germline V gene, CDR1 is LNHDA and CDR2 is SQIVND (reference sequence). V dropped 3 bases and J dropped 2 bases, with 16 bases sitting between them. This CDR3 contains 16 residues. CDR3 protein: CASSIQGLLINTEAFF. DNA for the CDR3: TGTGCCAGTAGTATCCAGGGACTACTGATTAACACTGAAGCTTTCTTT.

Written as DNA, the CDR3 is TGTGCCAGCAGTTACTCCTCACCTCGGGGGGACGACAATGAGCAGTTCTTC. This sequence encodes CASSYSSPRGDDNEQFF. The chain has TRBV6-7 and TRBJ2-1; 7 bases are shared with TRBD2. TRBV6-7 is classed as an ORF, of uncertain function. The V gene end was trimmed by 0 bases and the J gene end by 5 bases; junction bases not matched to a gene: 10. This CDR3 is built from 17 residues.

Comment on this clone: A read error may produce the germline difference seen at one junction end. The rearrangement uses TRBV7-9 and TRBJ1-5; a weak D match, TRBD1 (5 bases). The CDR3 covers 16 residues. In germline, CDR1 is SEHNR, CDR2 FQNEAQ (reference sequence). CDR3 DNA: TGTGCCGGCAGCTTAGTCAAAGACAGTGAGGTTCAGCCCCAGCATTTT. It codes for CAGSLVKDSEVQPQHF.

This clone was detected only once. This chain links TRBV5-8 with TRBJ1-1; 9 nucleotides match TRBD1. The V and J ends lost 4 bases and 7 bases, in that order; junction bases with no gene match: 8. The CDR3 has 14 residues. Per the germline V gene, CDR1 is SGHTS and CDR2 is YDEGEE. DNA of the CDR3: TGTGCCAGCAGCACACCCGGGACAGGGAGTGAAGCTTTCTTT. It is translated as CASSTPGTGSEAFF.

This chain joins TRBV2 and TRBJ2-1, with a weak D call TRBD1 (5 bases). From germline, CDR1 is SNHLY and CDR2 FYNNEI. V was clipped by 11 bases and J by 1 base, with 12 bases between them. This CDR3 region has 13 residues. The CDR3 spells CASNRGSYNEQFF. CDR3 nucleotides: TGTGCCTCGAATAGGGGATCCTACAATGAGCAGTTCTTC.

The genes are TRBV6-5 and TRBJ2-7; D might be TRBD1 (6 bases). V was cut by 2 bases and J by 0 bases, with 8 bases left in between. This CDR3 has 14 amino acids. Germline V gene lookup returns CDR1 MNHEY and CDR2 SVGAGI. The CDR3 here is CASSYGTSSYEQYF. The DNA of the CDR3 is TGTGCCAGCAGTTACGGGACAAGCTCCTACGAGCAGTACTTC.

The sample holds one count of this clone. The J gene is TRBJ1-2, the V gene TRBV6-5, with D maybe TRBD1 (6 bases). CDR1 MNHEY and CDR2 SVGAGI come from the germline V gene. The CDR3 contains 15 residues. Trimming pared 3 bases from V and 3 bases from J, leaving 14 bases between. The CDR3 coding sequence is TGTGCCAGCAGTTATGGACTCAGGGGCGACTATGGCTACACCTTC. This gives the protein CASSYGLRGDYGYTF.

This rearrangement joins TRBV6-5 to TRBJ1-2; a weak D match, TRBD1 (5 bases). CDR1 is MNHEY, CDR2 SVGAGI, per germline. The CDR3 is 16 residues long. Deletions cut 0 bases from V and 4 bases from J, with 15 bases between. The CDR3 spells CASSYSRWAGPYGYTF. The CDR3, as DNA: TGTGCCAGCAGTTACTCGAGGTGGGCAGGGCCCTATGGCTACACCTTC.

The gene calls are TRBV4-1 and TRBJ2-3; D ambiguous. CDR3 size: 18 residues. V lost 0 bases to trimming and J lost 0 bases, with 16 bases between them. Germline V gene data show CDR1 as MGHRA and CDR2 as YSYEKL. The CDR3 coding sequence is TGCGCCAGCAGCCAAGATAGAACAAGAGGCGCGAGCACAGATACGCAGTATTTT. It codes for CASSQDRTRGASTDTQYF.

CDR3 loop: CASSTGAYSNQPQHF. The CDR3 region has the DNA TGTGCCAGCAGTACAGGGGCCTATAGCAATCAGCCCCAGCATTTT. The chain carries TRBV6-1 and TRBJ1-5, with 7 bases identical to TRBD1. Germline-derived CDR1 and CDR2 are MNHNS and SASEGT. V lost 5 bases to trimming and J lost 0 bases; unmatched junction nucleotides: 4. The CDR3 spans 15 residues.

The chain has TRBV6-5 and TRBJ2-7; D unclear. The germline V gene has CDR1 MNHEY and CDR2 SVGAGI. The CDR3 is made up of 15 amino acids. Between the trimmed V and J ends, which lost 6 bases and 0 bases, there was a span of 15 bases. Written as DNA, the CDR3 is TGTGCCAGCAGCCCCCCCGGCAGGAGCTCCTACGAGCAGTACTTC. It encodes CASSPPGRSSYEQYF.